These T cell receptor beta chains were read from a single sample in a study of blood T cell repertoires in COVID-19. Using immunoSEQ multiplex PCR, the repertoire was profiled, and TCRdb retains in-frame clones only, with some absent. The data show around 210,000 clones, around 81% seen once. The specimen sequenced was peripheral blood. All receptors derive from a woman in her 70s with acute or convalescent COVID-19. Both conserved end residues are part of each CDR3. The D gene is left open where the match is weak. Clone size is stated in some rows and not others, as once, few, many or a class when expanded.

TRBV6-5	few	.	TRBJ1-1	CASSSRGGFNEAFF	TGTGCCAGCAGTTCCCGGGGGGGTTTCAATGAAGCTTTCTTT
TRBV28	.	.	TRBJ2-3	CASGRDLTDTQYF	TGTGCCAGCGGAAGGGACTTAACAGATACGCAGTATTTT
TRBV11-2	once	TRBD2	TRBJ2-3	CASSFREGRTDTQYF	TGTGCCAGCAGCTTTCGGGAGGGACGCACAGATACGCAGTATTTT
TRBV5-1	.	TRBD1	TRBJ1-4	CASSPTGDREKLFF	TGCGCCAGCAGCCCCACAGGGGATCGCGAAAAACTGTTTTTT
TRBV5-1	.	.	TRBJ2-5	CASSPQPQETQYF	TGCGCCAGCAGCCCACAGCCCCAAGAGACCCAGTACTTC
TRBV5-1	.	.	TRBJ2-7	CASSLGATSHNEQYF	TGCGCCAGCAGCTTGGGGGCTACAAGTCACAACGAGCAGTACTTC
TRBV5-1	.	TRBD1	TRBJ2-3	CASSSAGTGSDVTQYF	TGCGCCAGCAGCTCGGCCGGGACAGGGAGTGATGTTACGCAGTATTTT
TRBV7-9	.	TRBD1	TRBJ2-7	CASSHGDRVYEQYF	TGTGCCAGCAGCCATGGGGACAGGGTGTACGAGCAGTACTTC
TRBV29-1	.	TRBD2	TRBJ2-1	CSVRIAGGPGEQFF	TGCAGCGTCCGGATAGCGGGAGGGCCGGGCGAGCAGTTCTTC
TRBV5-1	.	.	TRBJ1-1	CASSSGLRRTEAFF	TGCGCCAGCAGCTCAGGACTGCGAAGGACTGAAGCTTTCTTT
TRBV27	.	TRBD1	TRBJ2-1	CASSWLDRGPGNEQFF	TGTGCCAGCAGTTGGCTAGACAGGGGGCCGGGCAATGAGCAGTTCTTC